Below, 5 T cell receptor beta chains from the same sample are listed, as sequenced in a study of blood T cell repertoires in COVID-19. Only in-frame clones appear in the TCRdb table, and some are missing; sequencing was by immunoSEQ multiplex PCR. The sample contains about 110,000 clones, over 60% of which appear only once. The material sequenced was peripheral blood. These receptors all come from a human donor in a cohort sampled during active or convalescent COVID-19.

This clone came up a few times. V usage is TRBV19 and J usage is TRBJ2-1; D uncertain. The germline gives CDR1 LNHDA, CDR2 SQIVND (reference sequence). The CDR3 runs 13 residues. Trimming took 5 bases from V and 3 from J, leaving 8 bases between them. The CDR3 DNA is TGTGCCAGTAGTTTACAAAACTACAATGAGCAGTTCTTC. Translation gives CASSLQNYNEQFF.

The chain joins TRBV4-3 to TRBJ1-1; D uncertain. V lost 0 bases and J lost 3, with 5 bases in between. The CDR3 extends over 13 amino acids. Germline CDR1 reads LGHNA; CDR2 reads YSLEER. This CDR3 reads CASSQDTDTEAFF. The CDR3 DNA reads TGCGCCAGCAGCCAAGATACGGACACTGAAGCTTTCTTT.

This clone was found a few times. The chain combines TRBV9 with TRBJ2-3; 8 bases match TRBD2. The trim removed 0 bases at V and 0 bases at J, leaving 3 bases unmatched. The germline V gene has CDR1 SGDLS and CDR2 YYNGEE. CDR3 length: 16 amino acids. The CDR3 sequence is CASSVVASGSTDTQYF. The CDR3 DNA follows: TGTGCCAGCAGCGTAGTGGCTAGCGGGAGCACAGATACGCAGTATTTT. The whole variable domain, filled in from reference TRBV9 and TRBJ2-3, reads DSGVTQTPKHLITATGQRVTLRCSPRSGDLSVYWYQQSLDQGLQFLIQYYNGEERAKGNILERFSAQQFPDLHSELNLSSLELGDSALYFCASSVVASGSTDTQYFGPGTRLTVL.

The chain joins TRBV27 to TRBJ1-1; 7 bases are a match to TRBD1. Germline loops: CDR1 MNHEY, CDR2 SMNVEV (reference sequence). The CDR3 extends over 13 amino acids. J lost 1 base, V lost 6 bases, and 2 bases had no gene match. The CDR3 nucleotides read TGTGCCAGCAGGTGGACAGGGAACACTGAAGCTTTCTTT. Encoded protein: CASRWTGNTEAFF.

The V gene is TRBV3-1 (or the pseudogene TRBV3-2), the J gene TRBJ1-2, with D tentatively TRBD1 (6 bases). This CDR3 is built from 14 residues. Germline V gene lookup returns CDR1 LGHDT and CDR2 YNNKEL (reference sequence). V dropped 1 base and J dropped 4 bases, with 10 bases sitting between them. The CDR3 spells CASSQVSGAYGYTF. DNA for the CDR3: TGTGCCAGCAGCCAAGTATCAGGGGCCTATGGCTACACCTTC.